This TCR beta chain was found in a study of radiation and T cells in renal cell carcinoma. The sample's treatment: treatment-naive control, cytoreductive nephrectomy. Method: immunoSEQ multiplex PCR; TCRdb's copy keeps in-frame clones and lacks some. The table has 15,000 or so clones, 45% to 65% seen once. The source of this sequence is a man aged 40-55 years with renal cell carcinoma. The source was tumor tissue, collected from a patient whose treatment was nephrectomy without radiotherapy.

In DNA form, the CDR3 reads TGTGCCAGCAGAAGACAGGGGGCTTCGATAGACACTGAAGCTTTCTTT. It translates to CASRRQGASIDTEAFF. The chain uses TRBV2 and TRBJ1-1; 10 positions match TRBD1. The CDR3 spans 16 residues. With 6 bases clipped from V and 3 bases from J, the junction kept 10 bases outside the gene matches. CDR1 is SNHLY, CDR2 FYNNEI, per germline. The variable domain in full, with the rest retrieved from reference TRBV2 and TRBJ1-1, is EPEVTQTPSHQVTQMGQEVILRCVPISNHLYFYWYRQILGQKVEFLVSFYNNEISEKSEIFDDQFSVERPDGSNFTLKIRSTKLEDSAMYFCASRRQGASIDTEAFFGQGTRLTVV.